The 30 T cell receptor beta chains below all came from one sample that was sequenced in a study of T cells in women clearing cervical HPV infection. TCRdb's table, derived via immunoSEQ multiplex PCR, lists solely in-frame clones and lacks some. The repertoire shows about 20,000 clones; the top ten hold 5.5% to 8%. The sample comprised blood buffy coat. The source is a woman aged 18-70 years with a cervical HPV16 infection that either progressed to CIN3+ or cleared (not recorded which).

With regard to this clone: The CDR3 end falls 3 residues outside the read, so it is completed with the germline J gene. V and J are TRBV29-1 and TRBJ1-2; D not resolved. Trimming took off 7 bases at V and 4 bases at J, with 10 bases between the two ends. Germline V gene data show CDR1 as SQVTM and CDR2 as ANQGSEA. There are 11 residues in the CDR3. The covered CDR3 bases are TGCAGCGGGGCAGACGGCTATGGC. This encodes CSGADGYG. The entire CDR3 sequence reads CSGADGYGYTF.

Concerning this clone itself: The DNA ends 3 residues before the CDR3 does, and the rest of the CDR3 is filled in from the germline J gene. Other DNA sequences within the sample encode an identical CDR3. The chain employs TRBV29-1 and TRBJ1-2; D remains unclear. From germline, CDR1 is SQVTM and CDR2 ANQGSEA. Trimming removed 0 bases at V and 4 bases at J, with 12 bases between. The CDR3 contains 14 residues. CDR3 DNA, as far as it was read: TGCAGCGTTGAAGAAAAGCCCCCGGGCTATGGC. The encoded protein is CSVEEKPPGYG. In full, the CDR3 is CSVEEKPPGYGYTF.

For this clone: The junction departs from the called germline gene at one end, perhaps through a read error. With the read ending 3 residues before the CDR3 end, the germline J gene is used to fill in that end. V gene TRBV6-4 combines with J gene TRBJ2-1; 14 bases fit TRBD2. Germline V gives CDR1 MRHNA, CDR2 SNTAGT. The CDR3 length is 20 residues. The CDR3 DNA, read in part, is TGTGCCAGCAGCGACTCCCTAGATGGACTAGCGGGAGGTGGGTACAATGAG. Residues: CASSDSLDGLAGGGYNE. The full CDR3 protein reads CASSDSLDGLAGGGYNEQFF.

About this clone itself: The CDR3 extends 3 residues past the end of the read, so its final part is completed from the germline J gene. The V call is TRBV5-4, the J call TRBJ2-7; 7 bases align to TRBD2. Per the germline V gene, CDR1 is SGHNT and CDR2 is YYREEE (reference sequence). J gave up 0 bases and V 5 bases, and 8 bases lay outside the gene matches. The CDR3 sequence is 15 residues long. The sequenced part of the CDR3 DNA is TGTGCCAGCAGTCTGGTGGGCGGGAGCTCCTACGAG. As protein: CASSLVGGSSYE. The whole CDR3 is CASSLVGGSSYEQYF.

Notes on this clone: The read falls 3 residues short of the CDR3 end, and the missing part is taken from the germline J gene. The rearrangement joins TRBV2 to TRBJ2-3; 14 bases are shared with TRBD2. CDR1 and CDR2 (germline): SNHLY, FYNNEI. The CDR3 is 18 amino acids. The sequenced part of the CDR3 DNA is TGTGCCAGCAGTTTGGTTGGCGGGACTAGCGGGAGACTAGAGACG. Translating gives CASSLVGGTSGRLET. The whole CDR3 region reads CASSLVGGTSGRLETQYF.

A word on this clone: The CDR3 goes on 3 residues after the read ends, and that part is filled in from the germline J gene. Different DNA sequences within this sample yield the same CDR3. This sequence joins TRBV28 and TRBJ2-3; no reliable D call. Trimming took off 11 bases at V and 3 bases at J, with 18 bases between the two ends. The CDR3 covers 14 residues. The germline V gene encodes CDR1 MDHEN and CDR2 SYDVKM. CDR3 DNA, as far as it was read: TGTGCCTCCAAGAAACACGATGGTACAGATACG. It codes for CASKKHDGTDT. The full CDR3 reads CASKKHDGTDTQYF.

In the case of this clone: The read ends 3 residues shy of where the CDR3 ends; the end is completed using the germline J gene. J is TRBJ2-7 and V is TRBV19, with TRBD2 matching 8 bases. With V trimmed by 6 bases and J by 3 bases, 4 bases remained unmatched. This CDR3 contains 13 residues. Germline CDR1 reads LNHDA; CDR2 reads SQIVND (reference sequence). The CDR3 sequence: CASRTSGSYEQYF. The sequenced CDR3 bases are TGTGCCAGTAGGACCAGCGGGAGCTACGAG. Drawing the rest from reference TRBV19 and TRBJ2-7, the complete variable domain is DGGITQSPKYLFRKEGQNVTLSCEQNLNHDAMYWYRQDPGQGLRLIYYSQIVNDFQKGDIAEGYSVSREKKESFPLTVTSAQKNPTAFYLCASRTSGSYEQYFGPGTRLTVT.

As regards this clone: The read terminates 3 residues before the CDR3 end, so the remaining end is supplied by the germline J gene. This chain links TRBV20-1 with TRBJ2-3, with 10 bases lining up with TRBD1. Germline V gives CDR1 DFQATT, CDR2 SNEGSKA (reference sequence). CDR3 length: 15 residues. CDR3 DNA, as far as it was read: TGCAGTGTTTCCCCGGGACAGGGGCCCAATCAGCCG. Its translation is CSVSPGQGPNQP. The whole CDR3 reads CSVSPGQGPNQPQYF.

Remarks on this clone: Sequencing ends 3 residues short of the CDR3 end; the germline J gene provides the rest. The chain combines TRBV7-6 with TRBJ1-2; the D gene is possibly TRBD1 (6 bases). This CDR3 contains 18 residues. Germline V gives CDR1 SGHVS, CDR2 FNYEAQ. Partial CDR3 DNA: TGTGCCAGCAGCTTAGCTCCCGGGACACCACTGGGAACAGATACC. Translating gives CASSLAPGTPLGTDT. The complete CDR3 reads CASSLAPGTPLGTDTYTF.

For this clone: With the read ending 3 residues before the CDR3 end, the germline J gene is used to fill in that end. The chain employs TRBV2 and TRBJ2-5; 7 bases are a match to TRBD1. This CDR3 spans 15 amino acids. V lost 8 bases to trimming and J lost 4 bases; unmatched junction nucleotides: 13. Germline V lookup: CDR1 SNHLY, CDR2 FYNNEI. The CDR3 region is CASSEEQGIGETQYF. The covered CDR3 bases are TGTGCCAGCTCAGAAGAACAGGGGATTGGAGAGACC.

As concerns this clone: The read stops 3 residues short of the end of the CDR3; the missing end is completed from the germline J gene. This sequence joins TRBV7-2 and TRBJ2-5; D tentatively reads TRBD1 or TRBD2 (6 bases each). Germline assignment: CDR1 SGHTA and CDR2 FQGNSA. The CDR3 is 15 residues long. V lost 4 bases and J 5 bases, leaving 17 bases between the germline ends. The CDR3 is CASSSGTRREETQYF. The covered CDR3 bases are TGTGCCAGCAGCTCCGGGACACGGAGGGAGGAGACC.

As regards this clone: Read data end 3 residues before the CDR3 end; the end is taken from the germline J gene. The chain has TRBV19 and TRBJ1-2; possibly TRBD1 for D (5 bases). Germline values: CDR1 LNHDA, CDR2 SQIVND (reference sequence). The CDR3 covers 13 residues. V lost 7 bases and J 3 bases, leaving 12 bases between the germline ends. The part of the CDR3 DNA that was read is TGTGCCAGTAATTTAGGAGGGGACTATGGC. Residues: CASNLGGDYG. The full CDR3 reads CASNLGGDYGYTF.

Notes on this clone: Coverage ceases 3 residues before the CDR3 finishes, and the germline J gene fills in the end. This chain connects TRBV19 to TRBJ2-3, with 9 positions matching TRBD1. Germline V gene data show CDR1 as LNHDA and CDR2 as SQIVND (reference sequence). CDR3 size: 15 residues. The CDR3 bases that were read are TGTGCCAGTAGTATAGGTACAGGGGGCGGTCAGCCG. The encoded protein is CASSIGTGGGQP. The entire CDR3 reads CASSIGTGGGQPQYF.

Turning to this clone: Sequencing ends 3 residues short of the CDR3 end; the germline J gene provides the rest. The gene calls are TRBV4-2 and TRBJ2-2; 11 positions agree with TRBD2. Germline V gene data show CDR1 as LGHNA and CDR2 as YNFKEQ. The CDR3 has 14 amino acids. V lost 5 bases and J lost 8; bases outside the gene matches: 4. Here the CDR3 reads CASSALAGVGELFF. The DNA read from the CDR3 is TGTGCCAGCAGCGCACTAGCGGGAGTTGGGGAG.

Comment on this clone: The read terminates 3 residues before the CDR3 end, so the remaining end is supplied by the germline J gene. The chain joins TRBV18 to TRBJ1-3, with D perhaps TRBD1 (5 bases). The length of the CDR3 is 15 residues. Germline CDR1 is KGHSH and CDR2 is LQKENI. The V end was cut by 6 bases, the J end by 1 base, with 13 bases between. The CDR3 sequence is CASSPSTDSGNTIYF. Partial CDR3 DNA: TGTGCCAGCTCCCCCTCGACAGATTCTGGAAACACC.

Turning to this clone: Read coverage stops 3 residues before the CDR3 terminus; the germline J gene supplies the remainder. The chain recombines TRBV11-2 with TRBJ1-2, with 8 bases that match TRBD1. V shed 3 bases, J shed 7 bases, and the junction held 4 bases outside the gene matches. This CDR3 has 13 residues. The germline CDR1 and CDR2 sequences are SGHAT and FQNNGV. The CDR3 sequence: CASSFKGTGGYTF. The covered CDR3 bases are TGTGCCAGCAGCTTTAAAGGGACAGGTGGC.

A note on this clone: Read coverage stops 3 residues before the CDR3 terminus; the germline J gene supplies the remainder. The V gene is TRBV2, the J gene TRBJ2-2, with D unresolved. The germline V gene has CDR1 SNHLY and CDR2 FYNNEI. V was trimmed by 3 bases and J by 4 bases, leaving 9 bases between them. There are 14 residues in the CDR3. The part of the CDR3 DNA that was read is TGTGCCAGCAGTGAGTCCATCAGCACCGGGGAG. Amino acids: CASSESISTGE. The whole CDR3 reads CASSESISTGELFF.

CDR3 region: CASPERLDNEQFF. The sequenced CDR3 bases are TGTGCCAGTCCCGAGCGTTTGGACAATGAG. The chain carries TRBV19 and TRBJ2-1, with D uncertain. The read ends 3 residues early relative to the CDR3; the germline J gene fills the gap. V dropped 8 bases and J dropped 5 bases, with 13 bases sitting between them. The CDR3 has 13 amino acids. CDR1 and CDR2 from the germline V gene are LNHDA and SQIVND (reference sequence).

In the case of this clone: The sequenced fragment ends 3 residues before the CDR3 boundary, so the rest is inferred from the germline J gene. The rearrangement links TRBV27 to TRBJ2-3; 8 bases are shared with TRBD2. Trimming cost V 6 bases and J 4 bases; bases outside gene matches: 3. CDR1 MNHEY and CDR2 SMNVEV come from the germline V gene (reference sequence). This CDR3 contains 13 residues. The CDR3 DNA, read in part, is TGTGCCAGCAGCTGGACTAGCTCAGATACG. Its protein is CASSWTSSDT. The complete CDR3 protein is CASSWTSSDTQYF.

As concerns this clone: The DNA ends 3 residues before the CDR3 does, and the rest of the CDR3 is filled in from the germline J gene. This chain joins TRBV6-2 or TRBV6-3 and TRBJ2-5, with D possibly matching TRBD1 (7 bases). The CDR3 contains 15 residues. Trimming shortened V by 5 bases and J by 2 bases, and 15 bases separated the two germline ends. Germline V gives CDR1 MNHEY, CDR2 SVGEGT. Here the CDR3 reads CASSQLTGTQETQYF. The sequenced CDR3 bases are TGTGCCAGCAGTCAACTGACAGGGACTCAAGAGACC.

As regards this clone: The DNA ends 3 residues before the CDR3 does, and the rest of the CDR3 is filled in from the germline J gene. The chain couples TRBV19 to TRBJ2-5; the match to TRBD2 covers 9 bases. Looked up from germline, CDR1 is LNHDA and CDR2 is SQIVND (reference sequence). This CDR3 region has 15 residues. Unmatched junction bases numbered 8, after V lost 5 bases and J lost 4 bases. The CDR3 protein is CASSSIAGEAETQYF. The sequenced CDR3 bases are TGTGCCAGTAGTTCGATAGCGGGAGAGGCAGAGACC. Full variable domain (rest looked up from reference TRBV19 and TRBJ2-5): DGGITQSPKYLFRKEGQNVTLSCEQNLNHDAMYWYRQDPGQGLRLIYYSQIVNDFQKGDIAEGYSVSREKKESFPLTVTSAQKNPTAFYLCASSSIAGEAETQYFGPGTRLLVL.

Of note for this clone: The read terminates 3 residues ahead of where the CDR3 ends, so the germline J gene completes it. The chain employs TRBV5-1 and TRBJ2-5, with D possibly being TRBD1 or TRBD2 (5 bases each). This CDR3 has 16 amino acids. V lost 3 bases and J lost 1, with 16 bases in between. Germline V gene lookup returns CDR1 SGHRS and CDR2 YFSETQ. Incomplete CDR3 DNA: TGCGCCAGCAGCTCCGGGATGGACATCTCCCAAGAGACC. It codes for CASSSGMDISQET. The CDR3 in full is CASSSGMDISQETQYF.

This clone is called medium-sized (0.01 to 0.1%) based on its frequency. The sequence runs out 3 residues before the end of the CDR3; the remainder is reconstructed from the germline J gene. The chain couples TRBV20-1 to TRBJ2-3; D remains unclear. Trimming took 1 base from V and 5 from J, leaving 10 bases between them. In germline, CDR1 is DFQATT, CDR2 SNEGSKA (reference sequence). The CDR3 extends over 13 amino acids. Partial CDR3 DNA: TGCAGTGCTAGAGTCGTCTTAGAAGATACG. Its translation: CSARVVLEDT. The full CDR3 protein is CSARVVLEDTQYF.

A remark on this clone: Compared with germline, one end of the junction differs, possibly owing to a read error. Sequencing ends 3 residues short of the CDR3 end; the germline J gene provides the rest. This sequence joins TRBV5-5 and TRBJ1-2, with D uncertain. The CDR3 extends over 15 amino acids. The germline gives CDR1 SGHKS, CDR2 YYEKEE (reference sequence). The CDR3 sequence is CASSLVPGNYYGYTF. The part of the CDR3 DNA that was read is TGTGCCAGCAGCTTGGTACCTGGCAACTACTATGGT. The complete variable domain, with remaining parts taken from reference TRBV5-5 and TRBJ1-2, reads DAGVTQSPTHLIKTRGQQVTLRCSPISGHKSVSWYQQVLGQGPQFIFQYYEKEERGRGNFPDRFSARQFPNYSSELNVNALLLGDSALYLCASSLVPGNYYGYTFGSGTRLTVV.

On this clone itself: With the read ending 3 residues before the CDR3 end, the germline J gene is used to fill in that end. V gene TRBV10-3 combines with J gene TRBJ2-5; 8 positions agree with TRBD1. Germline CDR1 ENHRY, CDR2 SYGVKD. V dropped 0 bases and J dropped 5; count of bases not matched to a gene: 2. The CDR3 has 14 residues. Here the CDR3 reads CAISESPGGETQYF. The CDR3 DNA, read in part, is TGTGCCATCAGTGAGTCGCCAGGGGGCGAGACC.

To note about this clone: The CDR3 end lies 3 residues beyond the end of the read and is filled in from the germline J gene. This chain uses TRBV20-1 with TRBJ2-2; the match to TRBD1 covers 7 bases. This CDR3 region has 13 residues. Germline V lookup: CDR1 DFQATT, CDR2 SNEGSKA (reference sequence). Incomplete CDR3 DNA: TGCAGTGCTAAGGGGGCTAATGGTGAAAAG. Translated, it gives CSAKGANGEK. The CDR3 reads in full as CSAKGANGEKLFF.

Notes on this clone: The read finishes 3 residues shy of the CDR3 end, and the germline J gene is used to complete it. The chain links TRBV7-6 to TRBJ1-2; no clear D gene. Per the germline V gene, CDR1 is SGHVS and CDR2 is FNYEAQ. CDR3 length: 14 residues. CDR3 DNA, as far as it was read: TGTGCCAGCAGCCTCACTAGCTCCCCAGATACC. As protein: CASSLTSSPDT. The whole CDR3 sequence reads CASSLTSSPDTYTF.

Note on this clone: The read terminates 3 residues before the CDR3 end, so the remaining end is supplied by the germline J gene. This chain joins TRBV28 and TRBJ1-3; D may be TRBD1 (6 bases). The germline V gene has CDR1 MDHEN and CDR2 SYDVKM. V dropped 6 bases and J dropped 0 bases, with 15 bases sitting between them. This CDR3 comprises 16 residues. The sequenced CDR3 bases are TGTGCCAGCAGCGCCCCACAGGGCCCCTCTGGAAACACC. Translating it yields CASSAPQGPSGNT. From start to end, the CDR3 is CASSAPQGPSGNTIYF.

As concerns this clone: From the germline J gene comes the end of the CDR3, since the read stops 3 residues before it. The chain carries TRBV19 and TRBJ1-2; the D gene is possibly TRBD1 (5 bases). Germline values: CDR1 LNHDA, CDR2 SQIVND (reference sequence). The CDR3 runs 13 residues. The V end lost 8 bases, the J end lost 4 bases, and 14 bases lay between the germline ends. The sequenced part of the CDR3 DNA is TGTGCCAGTTCTTCAACAGGATTCTATGGC. Translated, it gives CASSSTGFYG. The entire CDR3 protein is CASSSTGFYGYTF. Full variable domain (rest looked up from reference TRBV19 and TRBJ1-2): DGGITQSPKYLFRKEGQNVTLSCEQNLNHDAMYWYRQDPGQGLRLIYYSQIVNDFQKGDIAEGYSVSREKKESFPLTVTSAQKNPTAFYLCASSSTGFYGYTFGSGTRLTVV.

As concerns this clone: The read halts 3 residues ahead of the CDR3 end, with the missing end drawn from the germline J gene. The chain is built from TRBV19 and TRBJ1-2; 8 bases are shared with TRBD1. V trimming: 5 bases; J trimming: 2 bases; junction bases outside the gene matches: 7. In germline, CDR1 is LNHDA, CDR2 SQIVND (reference sequence). This CDR3 has 15 residues. The sequenced part of the CDR3 DNA is TGTGCCAGTAGTCCAACGGACAGGGACAACTATGGC. It codes for CASSPTDRDNYG. The whole CDR3 sequence reads CASSPTDRDNYGYTF.